This T cell receptor beta chain was captured in a study of regulatory T cells in long-lasting Graves disease. Study-wide points: Persistent Graves' cases showed lower TCR diversity than newly diagnosed cases. The persistent group shared 3,000 or so public clonotypes, more than the roughly 970 shared by new patients.

Noted time point: newly diagnosed GD, antithyroid drugs for less than 3 months. Isolated PBMC RNA provided the starting material for the TCR library. Arm-PCR of CDR3 regions with iRepertoire HTBI primers generated TCR beta libraries. TCRdb reanalysed the multiplex PCR reads using MiXCR and keeps one entry per CDR3 protein. The sample holds roughly 320,000 distinct CDR3 sequences, approximately 16% seen once. As regards this clonotype: Antigen unknown. A read error is likely here: a far larger clone is one base away.

These records were also assigned to another study, of T cells in Graves' hyperthyroidism and ophthalmopathy. Per that paper: The blood repertoire included most of the expanded thyroid clonotypes above 0.001.

The input for sequencing was peripheral blood mononuclear cells (PBMCs), taken at new diagnosis, from a patient treated with antithyroid drugs. The TCR sequence derives from a man aged 35 to 55 with Graves disease.

The CDR3 loop reads CASSAGTGAQYF. DNA for the CDR3: TGTGCCAGCAGCGCAGGGACGGGGGCCCAGTACTTC. The chain is built from TRBV9 and TRBJ2-5, with D maybe TRBD2 (6 bases). The CDR3 spans 12 residues. From germline, CDR1 is SGDLS and CDR2 YYNGEE. Trimming stripped 3 bases from V and 9 bases from J, with 12 bases between.